Following are 25 T cell receptor beta chains from one sample sequenced in a study of blood T cell repertoires in COVID-19. Measured with immunoSEQ multiplex PCR; TCRdb has only the in-frame clones, and not every one. The table has around 240,000 clones, 70% to 90% seen once; the top ten hold about 3%. The sample was peripheral blood. These TCRs come from a woman in her 30s who had recovered from COVID-19.

The rearrangement uses TRBV15 and TRBJ2-1; TRBD1 matches 10 bases. Trimming at V came to 0 bases and at J to 5 bases, leaving 4 bases not matched to a gene. In germline, CDR1 is LNHNV, CDR2 YYDKDF (reference sequence). CDR3 length equals 16 residues. The CDR3 bases are TGTGCCACCAGCAGAGAAAGGGACAGGGGTCACAATGAGCAGTTCTTC. Encoded protein: CATSRERDRGHNEQFF.

This chain uses TRBV30 with TRBJ1-1; D remains unclear. Germline V gives CDR1 GTSNPN, CDR2 SVGIG (reference sequence). This CDR3 has 10 residues. V was shortened by 1 base and J by 7 bases, with 4 bases between the two germline ends. CDR3 bases: TGTGCCTGGAGTGATAATGAAGCTTTCTTT. This codes for CAWSDNEAFF. Filled out from reference TRBV30 and TRBJ1-1, the complete variable domain reads SQTIHQWPATLVQPVGSPLSLECTVEGTSNPNLYWYRQAAGRGLQLLFYSVGIGQISSEVPQNLSASRPQDRQFILSSKKLLLSDSGFYLCAWSDNEAFFGQGTRLTVV.

The chain combines TRBV6-5 with TRBJ2-7; a weak D match, TRBD2 (5 bases). From germline, CDR1 is MNHEY and CDR2 SVGAGI. With 2 bases removed from V and 2 bases from J, the gap between germline ends came to 10 bases. The CDR3 sequence is 14 residues long. The CDR3 sequence is CASSYEGSTYEQYF. CDR3 sequence (DNA): TGTGCCAGCAGTTACGAGGGCTCTACCTACGAGCAGTACTTC.

This clone was seen a single time. V gene TRBV28 combines with J gene TRBJ2-1; 7 nucleotides align to TRBD1. The CDR3 is 14 residues long. V lost 6 bases, J lost 7 bases, and 9 bases stayed unmatched. Germline assignment: CDR1 MDHEN and CDR2 SYDVKM. In nucleotides, the CDR3 is TGTGCCAGCAGGTACAGGGGCGCTCGGAATGAGCAGTTCTTC. This encodes CASRYRGARNEQFF.

This clone was observed once. This chain links TRBV5-1 with TRBJ2-7; 9 positions agree with TRBD1. Germline V gene sequence: CDR1 SGHRS, CDR2 YFSETQ. This CDR3 region has 13 residues. The trim removed 4 bases at V and 7 bases at J, leaving 6 bases unmatched. Here the CDR3 DNA reads TGCGCCAGCAGCCTGGGACAGGGCGGGGAGCAGTACTTC. Protein: CASSLGQGGEQYF.

The chain combines TRBV7-9 with TRBJ2-7; 8 bases fit TRBD1. The CDR3 has 16 residues. Germline V gene data show CDR1 as SEHNR and CDR2 as FQNEAQ (reference sequence). The trim removed 0 bases at V and 4 bases at J, leaving 8 bases unmatched. The CDR3 protein is CASSLADRESWYEQYF. The DNA of the CDR3 is TGTGCCAGCAGCTTAGCGGACAGGGAGTCTTGGTACGAGCAGTACTTC.

The sample holds a few counts of this clone. V usage is TRBV5-4 and J usage is TRBJ2-7, with a possible D match to TRBD2 (6 bases). This CDR3 contains 12 residues. CDR1 and CDR2 from the germline V gene are SGHNT and YYREEE (reference sequence). Trimming removed 4 bases from V and 6 bases from J, with 11 bases in between. CDR3 DNA: TGTGCCAGCAGCACTACTAGCACCGAGCAGTACTTC. Translation gives CASSTTSTEQYF.

CDR3 nucleotide sequence: TGCAGCGTTGCGCCAGGGGGCGAGACCGGGGAGCTGTTTTTT. Translating gives CSVAPGGETGELFF. This chain connects TRBV29-1 to TRBJ2-2; 8 bases are shared with TRBD1. With V trimmed by 4 bases and J by 5 bases, 6 bases remained unmatched. This CDR3 has 14 amino acids. Looked up from germline, CDR1 is SQVTM and CDR2 is ANQGSEA.

The chain combines TRBV6-5 with TRBJ2-7; unclear D gene. Germline V gene lookup returns CDR1 MNHEY and CDR2 SVGAGI. Deletions cut 5 bases from V and 0 bases from J, with 11 bases between. This CDR3 has 14 residues. CDR3 residues: CASSLTHTSYEQYF. DNA of the CDR3: TGTGCCAGCAGTCTGACACATACCTCCTACGAGCAGTACTTC.

This clone appeared once. This chain links TRBV7-9 with TRBJ2-2, with D perhaps TRBD1 (5 bases). Germline CDR1 is SEHNR and CDR2 is FQNEAQ (reference sequence). V was trimmed by 2 bases and J by 0 bases, leaving 7 bases between them. CDR3 size: 15 residues. In nucleotides, the CDR3 is TGTGCCAGCAGCTTACAGGGTGCGAACACCGGGGAGCTGTTTTTT. Its protein is CASSLQGANTGELFF.

This clone was observed a few times. The chain has TRBV6-1 and TRBJ2-5; D remains unclear. V lost 2 bases and J 2 bases, leaving 15 bases between the germline ends. From germline, CDR1 is MNHNS and CDR2 SASEGT. There are 16 residues in the CDR3. CDR3 in amino acids: CASSESRWARQETQYF. The CDR3 DNA reads as TGTGCCAGCAGTGAAAGTCGCTGGGCGAGACAAGAGACCCAGTACTTC.

This sequence joins TRBV3-1 (or the pseudogene TRBV3-2) and TRBJ2-3; TRBD2 is a possible D gene (5 bases). CDR3 length: 16 amino acids. The germline V gene has CDR1 LGHDT and CDR2 YNNKEL (reference sequence). Trimming took off 1 base at V and 4 bases at J, with 15 bases between the two ends. CDR3 protein: CASSQVFLAQADTQYF. The CDR3 DNA reads as TGTGCCAGCAGCCAAGTCTTCCTAGCCCAGGCAGATACGCAGTATTTT.

The chain combines TRBV5-5 with TRBJ2-5; 14 nucleotides match TRBD2. Germline V gene lookup returns CDR1 SGHKS and CDR2 YYEKEE (reference sequence). This CDR3 region has 17 residues. Germline trimming cut 3 bases from V and 7 bases from J; bases unmatched to any gene: 11. CDR3 region: CASSSSRLAGGLGTQYF. The CDR3, as DNA: TGTGCCAGCAGCTCCTCCCGACTAGCGGGGGGGCTCGGGACCCAGTACTTC.

The V call is TRBV10-1, the J call TRBJ2-5; D is unresolved. Germline V gene lookup returns CDR1 WNHNN and CDR2 SYGVQD (reference sequence). The CDR3 has 12 residues. The V end was cut by 8 bases, the J end by 6 bases, with 13 bases between. CDR3 bases: TGCGCCAGCGTTTTTAGCCACCAGACCCAGTACTTC. Its protein is CASVFSHQTQYF.

The chain links TRBV2 to TRBJ1-3, with TRBD1 matching 7 bases. The CDR3 loop spans 14 amino acids. V shed 7 bases, J shed 2 bases, and the junction held 5 bases outside the gene matches. From germline, CDR1 is SNHLY and CDR2 FYNNEI. In nucleotides, the CDR3 is TGTGCCAGCAAGGCACAGGGGCCTGGAAACACCATATATTTT. It yields the protein CASKAQGPGNTIYF.

The chain recombines TRBV10-1 with TRBJ2-1; possibly TRBD2 for D (5 bases). Germline CDR1 reads WNHNN; CDR2 reads SYGVQD (reference sequence). The V end was cut by 3 bases, the J end by 8 bases, with 14 bases between. The CDR3 extends over 14 amino acids. The CDR3 coding sequence is TGCGCCAGCAGTGACTCGGACTCCCTGGATGAGCAGTTCTTC. This encodes CASSDSDSLDEQFF.

The chain links TRBV12-3 or TRBV12-4 to TRBJ1-1; D remains ambiguous. CDR3 length: 12 residues. Trimming cost V 6 bases and J 6 bases, with 11 bases left between them. CDR3 nucleotide sequence: TGTGCCAGCAGCTTCGGTGCATCTGAAGCTTTCTTT. It is translated as CASSFGASEAFF.

The V and J genes are TRBV6-5 and TRBJ1-1; D is perhaps TRBD1 (6 bases). The CDR3 runs 13 residues. Germline loops: CDR1 MNHEY, CDR2 SVGAGI. The V gene lost 7 bases and the J gene lost 1 base, with 10 bases spanning the gap. In DNA, the CDR3 is TGTGCCAGCACCCAACAGGGGAACACTGAAGCTTTCTTT. Translated: CASTQQGNTEAFF.

J is TRBJ1-4 and V is TRBV30, with unresolved D. From germline, CDR1 is GTSNPN and CDR2 SVGIG (reference sequence). Deletions cut 2 bases from V and 6 bases from J, with 13 bases between. CDR3 size: 14 residues. CDR3: CAWSWGGKDEKLFF. In DNA form, the CDR3 reads TGTGCCTGGAGTTGGGGAGGTAAAGATGAAAAACTGTTTTTT.

The V and J genes are TRBV12-3 or TRBV12-4 and TRBJ1-2; D possibly corresponds to TRBD1 (5 bases). The CDR3 totals 13 residues. V was pared by 6 bases and J by 7 bases, with 15 bases between. The CDR3 DNA reads TGTGCCAGCAGACGGACATCCTCGGGTGGCTACACCTTC. Amino acid sequence: CASRRTSSGGYTF.

This clone showed up just a few times. The J gene is TRBJ1-3, the V gene TRBV5-1; D call uncertain. Germline lookup yields CDR1 SGHRS and CDR2 YFSETQ. Trimming removed 1 base from V and 4 bases from J, with 18 bases in between. This CDR3 is 17 amino acids long. The CDR3 spells CASSLQGLGLKGNTIYF. The CDR3 nucleotides are TGCGCCAGCAGCTTGCAAGGCCTGGGCCTTAAAGGAAACACCATATATTTT. Together with reference TRBV5-1 and TRBJ1-3, the CDR3 gives the full variable domain: KAGVTQTPRYLIKTRGQQVTLSCSPISGHRSVSWYQQTPGQGLQFLFEYFSETQRNKGNFPGRFSGRQFSNSRSEMNVSTLELGDSALYLCASSLQGLGLKGNTIYFGEGSWLTVV.

There are a few counts of this clone. The chain carries TRBV5-4 and TRBJ2-6; D not certain. Germline-derived CDR1 and CDR2 are SGHNT and YYREEE (reference sequence). Trimming cost V 6 bases and J 0 bases, with 13 bases left between them. CDR3 length: 16 residues. For the CDR3, the DNA is TGTGCCAGCACTCAAAGCGCGTCCTCTGGGGCCAACGTCCTGACTTTC. It translates to CASTQSASSGANVLTF.

The chain recombines TRBV7-2 with TRBJ2-2, with 7 nucleotides matching TRBD2. This CDR3 contains 16 residues. J gave up 3 bases and V 2 bases, and 6 bases lay outside the gene matches. The V gene's germline CDR1 is SGHTA and CDR2 FQGNSA. The CDR3 DNA reads as TGTGCCAGCAGCTTAAGTAGCGGGCGATACACCGGGGAGCTGTTTTTT. Translating it yields CASSLSSGRYTGELFF.

This sequence joins TRBV3-1 (or the pseudogene TRBV3-2) and TRBJ2-7; weak D call: TRBD2 (6 bases). CDR3 length equals 12 residues. CDR1 and CDR2 (germline): LGHDT, YNNKEL (reference sequence). Trimming took 11 bases from V and 4 from J, leaving 15 bases between them. The DNA of the CDR3 is TGTGCCGCGGAGGGTGACAGTTACGAGCAGTACTTC. Protein sequence: CAAEGDSYEQYF.

This clone was seen a few times. This rearrangement joins TRBV5-4 to TRBJ1-2; D may be TRBD1 (6 bases). Germline V gives CDR1 SGHNT, CDR2 YYREEE (reference sequence). V lost 4 bases to trimming and J lost 2 bases, with 15 bases between them. The CDR3 runs 15 residues. The CDR3 loop reads CASSVSHRANYGYTF. In DNA, the CDR3 is TGTGCCAGCAGCGTTAGTCACAGGGCCAACTATGGCTACACCTTC.